The clone carrying this TCR beta chain showed up many times. This CDR3 is 16 amino acids long. V was cut by 5 bases and J by 0 bases, with 14 bases left in between. Germline CDR1 reads MNHNY; CDR2 reads SVGAGI (reference sequence). TCRdb ran MiXCR on the RT-PCR reads and lists one entry per CDR3 protein. The sample records more than 600,000 distinct CDR3 sequences, 12% to 15% being singletons. The TCR sequence derives from a female donor in good health, serving as a healthy control. Source material: memory CD4+ T cells from blood. The genes are TRBV6-6 and TRBJ1-3; D perhaps matches TRBD1 (6 bases). The CDR3 region has the DNA TGTGCCAGCAGTACGACAGGCAGTCTCTCTGGAAACACCATATATTTT. It codes for CASSTTGSLSGNTIYF.